This TCR beta chain emerged from a study of T-cell memory formation after mild COVID-19. The CDR3 covers 14 residues. V dropped 3 bases and J dropped 1 base, with 6 bases sitting between them. Germline values: CDR1 KGHDR, CDR2 SFDVKD. TCRdb itself ran the 5' RACE reads through MiXCR, one entry per CDR3 protein. The data show roughly 160,000 distinct CDR3 sequences, 10% to 15% seen once. The gene calls are TRBV24-1 and TRBJ2-1, with D possibly matching TRBD2 (6 bases). The specimen sequenced was PBMCs or a T cell subset sorted from them (not recorded which). This receptor was obtained from a man aged 18 to 30 who had mild COVID-19 (a few samples of this study predate the infection). Cell type and time point are not known. DNA of the CDR3: TGTGCCACCAGTGATGGACTATCCTACAATGAGCAGTTCTTC. Protein sequence: CATSDGLSYNEQFF.